This T cell receptor (beta chain) was profiled in a study of shared clonotypes between healthy human individuals. This clone was picked up a small number of times. Generated by immunoSEQ multiplex PCR, the TCRdb table keeps only in-frame clones and is missing some. The repertoire holds around 320,000 clones, with roughly 87% as singletons. Unmatched junction bases numbered 0, after V lost 0 bases and J lost 2 bases. CDR1 and CDR2 from the germline V gene are KGHSH and LQKENI. This CDR3 spans 14 amino acids. The sequence derives from a man aged 18 to 30 in good health. The chain recombines TRBV18 with TRBJ2-7; 8 bases agree with TRBD1. The sample consisted of memory CD8+ T cells sorted from blood. The subset here: CD45RO+ cells pooled with CCR7-negative TemRA cells. In DNA form, the CDR3 reads TGTGCCAGCTCACCACCGGACAGGGCCTACGAGCAGTACTTC. Protein sequence: CASSPPDRAYEQYF.